Below are 20 T cell receptor beta chains sequenced from a single sample in a study of T-cell reconstitution after alpha-beta-depleted transplantation in children. Unique molecular identifiers were incorporated into the prepared TCRbeta library. One entry per CDR3 protein results from TCRdb running MiXCR on the PCR reads. This table holds around 700,000 distinct CDR3 sequences, around 12% found once. The specimen comprised PBMCs, sampled before TCRalphabeta/CD19-depleted stem cell transplant. These receptors all stem from a girl aged 2-9 years with congenital amegakaryocytic thrombocytopenia, due to receive a stem cell transplant.

This clonotype has at least ten counts. The rearrangement joins TRBV12-3 or TRBV12-4 to TRBJ2-2, with 8 bases lining up with TRBD2. V lost 4 bases, J lost 9 bases, and 16 bases stayed unmatched. This CDR3 region has 17 residues. The chain's CDR3 is CASSSPWVAGWGRELFF. Written as DNA, the CDR3 is TGTGCCAGCAGTTCCCCCTGGGTAGCGGGGTGGGGCCGGGAGCTGTTTTTT.

There are many counts of this clonotype. V and J are TRBV20-1 and TRBJ2-3; 8 nucleotides line up with TRBD2. Germline V lookup: CDR1 DFQATT, CDR2 SNEGSKA (reference sequence). Losses at the gene ends were 4 bases for V and 2 bases for J; bases not matched to a gene: 8. This CDR3 has 15 residues. This CDR3 is CSAKDPLAVTDTQYF. CDR3 sequence (DNA): TGCAGTGCTAAGGACCCACTAGCGGTCACAGATACGCAGTATTTT.

CDR3 residues: CASSSPKGGNTIYF. DNA for the CDR3: TGTGCCAGCAGCTCTCCGAAAGGCGGAAACACCATATATTTT. The rearrangement uses TRBV11-2 and TRBJ1-3; D gene unclear. V dropped 4 bases and J dropped 4 bases, with 11 bases sitting between them. Germline V gives CDR1 SGHAT, CDR2 FQNNGV. CDR3 length: 14 residues.

This clonotype was seen a few times. This rearrangement joins TRBV20-1 to TRBJ2-3; TRBD2 matches at 15 bases. The ends lost 6 bases at V and 2 bases at J; junction bases unmatched: 15. Germline loops: CDR1 DFQATT, CDR2 SNEGSKA (reference sequence). The CDR3 totals 19 residues. The CDR3 spells CSAHRTSGRAVGNTDTQYF. The CDR3 bases are TGCAGTGCCCATCGGACTAGCGGGAGGGCTGTGGGTAACACAGATACGCAGTATTTT.

This clonotype showed up just a few times. This chain connects TRBV6-2 or TRBV6-3 to TRBJ1-1, with 8 bases aligning to TRBD1. CDR1 MNHEY and CDR2 SVGEGT come from the germline V gene. The CDR3 runs 16 residues. V shed 6 bases and J 1 base; nucleotides not matched to a gene: 10. The CDR3 region is CASSQIPGTGNTEAFF. The CDR3 DNA sequence: TGTGCCAGCAGCCAAATACCCGGGACAGGGAACACTGAAGCTTTCTTT.

This clonotype was seen at least ten times. The J gene is TRBJ2-1, the V gene TRBV4-2; 8 bases are shared with TRBD2. Per germline, CDR1 LGHNA and CDR2 YNFKEQ. Losses at the gene ends were 1 base for V and 5 bases for J; bases not matched to a gene: 4. The CDR3 sequence is 15 residues long. CDR3 sequence reads: CASSQATSGDNEQFF. CDR3 bases: TGTGCCAGCAGCCAAGCAACTAGCGGAGACAATGAGCAGTTCTTC.

The chain couples TRBV5-5 to TRBJ1-2; 10 bases are a match to TRBD1. Per the germline V gene, CDR1 is SGHKS and CDR2 is YYEKEE (reference sequence). The CDR3 has 17 amino acids. V dropped 3 bases and J dropped 0; count of bases not matched to a gene: 8. The CDR3 protein is CASSWAGTGVANYGYTF. The CDR3 coding sequence is TGTGCCAGCAGCTGGGCCGGGACAGGGGTAGCTAACTATGGCTACACCTTC.

This chain joins TRBV7-9 and TRBJ1-4, with D tentatively TRBD1 (6 bases). This CDR3 has 13 residues. From germline, CDR1 is SEHNR and CDR2 FQNEAQ (reference sequence). The ends were cut back, 6 bases at V and 8 bases at J, with 13 bases in the middle. The CDR3 region is CASRSQGREKLFF. The CDR3 DNA is TGTGCCAGCAGATCACAGGGCAGGGAAAAACTGTTTTTT.

CDR3 protein: CASSLLLGQPYPYNEQFF. CDR3 sequence (DNA): TGTGCCAGCAGCTTGCTTTTGGGACAACCATACCCCTACAATGAGCAGTTCTTC. The chain is built from TRBV5-6 and TRBJ2-1; D possibly corresponds to TRBD1 (6 bases). The V and J ends lost 1 base and 2 bases respectively, with 19 bases between them. Germline V CDR1 and CDR2: SGHDT, YYEEEE. This CDR3 is 18 amino acids long.

This sequence joins TRBV5-1 and TRBJ1-4; D remains unclear. V gave up 0 bases and J gave up 8 bases, with 11 bases separating them. The CDR3 covers 14 residues. The germline gives CDR1 SGHRS, CDR2 YFSETQ. The CDR3 reads CASSLDGIREKLFF. In nucleotides, the CDR3 is TGCGCCAGCAGCTTGGATGGGATAAGGGAAAAACTGTTTTTT.

This clonotype was observed at least ten times. This chain uses TRBV5-1 with TRBJ2-1, with a tentative D call TRBD1 (5 bases). CDR3 length: 17 residues. Trimming shortened V by 3 bases and J by 0 bases, and 16 bases separated the two germline ends. Germline lookup yields CDR1 SGHRS and CDR2 YFSETQ. CDR3 residues: CASSSLQDVSSYNEQFF. CDR3 sequence (DNA): TGCGCCAGCAGCTCCCTACAGGACGTAAGCTCCTACAATGAGCAGTTCTTC.

The CDR3 region has the DNA TGCAGTGCTAGAGTAGAAGGCGGGAGCGCCAAAAACATTCAGTACTTC. Protein: CSARVEGGSAKNIQYF. The chain recombines TRBV20-1 with TRBJ2-4, with 7 bases lining up with TRBD2. The CDR3 length is 16 residues. CDR1 is DFQATT, CDR2 SNEGSKA, per germline (reference sequence). Trimming cost V 1 base and J 1 base; bases outside gene matches: 7.

This clonotype was seen repeatedly, ten times or more. This rearrangement joins TRBV5-1 to TRBJ1-5; 7 nucleotides align to TRBD1. Germline values: CDR1 SGHRS, CDR2 YFSETQ. The ends lost 0 bases at V and 5 bases at J; junction bases unmatched: 2. The CDR3 length is 14 residues. CDR3 sequence: CASSLGQGDQPQHF. The CDR3 coding sequence is TGCGCCAGCAGCTTGGGACAGGGTGATCAGCCCCAGCATTTT. The whole variable domain, remainder taken from reference TRBV5-1 and TRBJ1-5, is KAGVTQTPRYLIKTRGQQVTLSCSPISGHRSVSWYQQTPGQGLQFLFEYFSETQRNKGNFPGRFSGRQFSNSRSEMNVSTLELGDSALYLCASSLGQGDQPQHFGDGTRLSIL.

This clonotype was counted at least ten times. The J gene is TRBJ2-7, the V gene TRBV12-3 or TRBV12-4; perhaps TRBD1 as D (5 bases). The CDR3 is 15 residues long. V gave up 2 bases and J gave up 4 bases, with 15 bases separating them. The CDR3 protein is CASSLSSRARYEQYF. The CDR3 region has the DNA TGTGCCAGCAGTTTAAGCAGCAGGGCCAGGTACGAGCAGTACTTC.

The chain employs TRBV20-1 and TRBJ2-1; D assignment may be TRBD1 or TRBD2 (6 bases each). The V gene's germline CDR1 is DFQATT and CDR2 SNEGSKA (reference sequence). The CDR3 length is 14 residues. Trimming stripped 6 bases from V and 4 bases from J, with 16 bases between. The chain's CDR3 is CSARPGARYNEQFF. In DNA, the CDR3 is TGCAGTGCCCGTCCGGGGGCCAGATACAATGAGCAGTTCTTC.

This clonotype turned up a few times. CDR3 residues: CSAGVGTAETQYF. CDR3 nucleotides: TGCAGTGCGGGGGTCGGGACAGCAGAGACCCAGTACTTC. V usage is TRBV20-1 and J usage is TRBJ2-5, with 7 bases that match TRBD1. Germline V gives CDR1 DFQATT, CDR2 SNEGSKA (reference sequence). V trimming: 6 bases; J trimming: 4 bases; junction bases outside the gene matches: 8. This CDR3 spans 13 amino acids.

This clonotype was detected only a few times. This rearrangement joins TRBV2 to TRBJ2-3; 14 bases align to TRBD2. This CDR3 has 16 residues. Germline loops: CDR1 SNHLY, CDR2 FYNNEI. J was trimmed by 9 bases and V by 7 bases; bases with no gene match: 12. The CDR3 protein is CASTGTSGGNGRTQYF. CDR3 DNA: TGTGCCAGCACCGGGACTAGCGGGGGCAACGGTCGGACGCAGTATTTT. Based on the CDR3 plus reference TRBV2 and TRBJ2-3, the full variable domain is EPEVTQTPSHQVTQMGQEVILRCVPISNHLYFYWYRQILGQKVEFLVSFYNNEISEKSEIFDDQFSVERPDGSNFTLKIRSTKLEDSAMYFCASTGTSGGNGRTQYFGPGTRLTVL.

Many counts were recorded for this clonotype. CDR3 protein: CSARGPGRSYEQYF. The CDR3 nucleotides read TGCAGTGCTAGAGGGCCGGGACGATCCTACGAGCAGTACTTC. This chain joins TRBV20-1 and TRBJ2-7, with D possibly being TRBD1 or TRBD2 (5 bases each). V shed 1 base and J shed 1 base, with 11 bases lying between them. This CDR3 region has 14 residues. Per the germline V gene, CDR1 is DFQATT and CDR2 is SNEGSKA (reference sequence).

This clonotype came up many times. The chain couples TRBV29-1 to TRBJ2-7, with 7 bases lining up with TRBD1. The germline V gene has CDR1 SQVTM and CDR2 ANQGSEA. CDR3 length equals 12 residues. Trimming took 6 bases from V and 1 from J; bases not matched to a gene: 3. The CDR3 reads CSVMTGSYEQYF. CDR3 DNA: TGCAGCGTAATGACAGGGTCCTACGAGCAGTACTTC.

The chain recombines TRBV2 with TRBJ2-1, with a tentative D call TRBD2 (5 bases). Germline V lookup: CDR1 SNHLY, CDR2 FYNNEI. V was cut by 8 bases and J by 8 bases, with 16 bases left in between. The CDR3 extends over 13 amino acids. In DNA, the CDR3 is TGTGCCAGCTTGGCTAGAACTAGGGATGAGCAGTTCTTC. Translating it yields CASLARTRDEQFF.